This TCR beta chain was sequenced in a study of cytomegalovirus exposure and HLA in healthy donors. In the PCR, 60 Vbeta and 13 Jbeta primers were used. Sequencing was performed with immunoSEQ multiplex PCR; in TCRdb, only in-frame clones are kept and a portion is missing. The table records approximately 160,000 clones, approximately 67% of them present only once. Overall study findings and caveats: HLA-A and HLA-B allele assignments for most subjects were reportedly predicted accurately using TCR beta sequences.

Turning to this clone: Its antigen remains unknown.

The sample consisted of PBMCs. The receptor was derived from a woman aged 18-29 years in good health and CMV-seropositive.

The CDR3 DNA sequence: TGTGCCAGCAGCGCACAGGGATTTACAACTAATGAAAAACTGTTTTTT. As protein: CASSAQGFTTNEKLFF. The chain couples TRBV27 to TRBJ1-4, with D perhaps TRBD1 (6 bases). CDR3 size: 16 residues. Germline CDR1 and CDR2: MNHEY and SMNVEV (reference sequence). V shed 6 bases and J shed 0 bases, with 14 bases lying between them.